The 23 T cell receptor beta chains below were found in one sample sequenced in a study of cytomegalovirus exposure and HLA in healthy donors. Both 60 Vbeta primers and 13 Jbeta primers went into the PCR. Repertoires were generated with immunoSEQ multiplex PCR, while TCRdb's copy carries only in-frame clones and drops some. The repertoire includes around 130,000 clones, roughly 80% of them detected once, and around 2.1% sits in the top ten. Input material: PBMCs. The receptors derive from a woman aged 40 to 50 in good health and CMV-seropositive.

This clone was seen a handful of times. The rearrangement uses TRBV18 and TRBJ1-2, with D perhaps matching TRBD1 (5 bases). Trimming removed 4 bases from V and 5 bases from J, with 17 bases in between. CDR3 length equals 15 residues. Germline V gene lookup returns CDR1 KGHSH and CDR2 LQKENI. In DNA form, the CDR3 reads TGTGCCAGCTCACGCGACCCGGACACTCCTTATGGCTACACCTTC. Translation: CASSRDPDTPYGYTF.

This clone turned up a few times. DNA for the CDR3: TGTGCCAGCTCATGGGGACAGGAAGCCTACGAGCAGTACTTC. This translates into CASSWGQEAYEQYF. The chain carries TRBV18 and TRBJ2-7, with 8 bases aligning to TRBD1. Looked up from germline, CDR1 is KGHSH and CDR2 is LQKENI. The CDR3 totals 14 residues. The ends lost 5 bases at V and 2 bases at J; junction bases unmatched: 5.

The chain joins TRBV7-8 to TRBJ1-5, with TRBD1 as a possible D gene (6 bases). The germline gives CDR1 SGHVS, CDR2 FQNEAQ. V dropped 5 bases and J dropped 1 base, with 18 bases sitting between them. The CDR3 is 17 residues long. CDR3 region: CASSVLWGLGSNQPQHF. CDR3 DNA: TGTGCCAGCAGCGTTTTGTGGGGGCTAGGCAGCAATCAGCCCCAGCATTTT.

The genes are TRBV19 and TRBJ1-1, with D possibly matching TRBD1 (6 bases). V was trimmed by 4 bases and J by 10 bases, leaving 16 bases between them. Germline CDR1 LNHDA, CDR2 SQIVND (reference sequence). This CDR3 has 13 amino acids. Here the CDR3 reads CASSTPGTFRAFF. Written as DNA, the CDR3 is TGTGCCAGTAGTACCCCTGGGACATTCAGAGCTTTCTTT.

J is TRBJ2-3 and V is TRBV9; D unclear. The CDR3 extends over 13 amino acids. Between the trimmed V and J ends, which lost 6 bases and 2 bases, there was a span of 10 bases. Per germline, CDR1 SGDLS and CDR2 YYNGEE. CDR3 residues: CASTPQDTDTQYF. The CDR3 nucleotides are TGTGCCAGCACCCCGCAGGACACAGATACGCAGTATTTT.

This clone was observed a handful of times. The V gene is TRBV25-1, the J gene TRBJ2-1; perhaps TRBD2 as D (6 bases). Germline V gene lookup returns CDR1 MGHDK and CDR2 SYGVNS. Trimming took 6 bases from V and 0 from J, leaving 9 bases between them. The CDR3 runs to 14 residues. CDR3 coding DNA: TGTGCCAGCAGCCGGGAGAGCTCCTACAATGAGCAGTTCTTC. This gives the protein CASSRESSYNEQFF.

A word on this clone: Different DNA sequences within this sample yield the same CDR3. The V gene is TRBV30, the J gene TRBJ1-1, with 8 nucleotides matching TRBD1. CDR3 size: 14 residues. Germline V CDR1 and CDR2: GTSNPN, SVGIG (reference sequence). The J segment lost 1 base and the V segment lost 0 bases, leaving 1 base of the junction unmatched. The CDR3 DNA reads TGTGCCTGGAGTGTAGGGACAGGGAACACTGAAGCTTTCTTT. It specifies CAWSVGTGNTEAFF.

Of note for this clone: An end of the junction differs from the germline gene, which may be a read error. CDR3 sequence reads: CASSLGQFTDTQYF. The CDR3 bases are TGTGCTAGCAGCTTGGGGCAGTTCACAGATACGCAGTATTTT. This chain connects TRBV7-7 to TRBJ2-3; a possible D gene is TRBD1 (5 bases). Germline assignment: CDR1 SSHAT and CDR2 FNYEAQ (reference sequence). The CDR3 is 14 amino acids.

The J gene is TRBJ2-5, the V gene TRBV19, with TRBD2 matching 9 bases. CDR3 length: 13 amino acids. Germline trimming cut 6 bases from V and 5 bases from J; bases unmatched to any gene: 4. Germline V gene sequence: CDR1 LNHDA, CDR2 SQIVND (reference sequence). CDR3 loop: CASRGLAYETQYF. DNA of the CDR3: TGTGCCAGTAGAGGACTAGCGTATGAGACCCAGTACTTC.

The V call is TRBV6-1, the J call TRBJ1-4; TRBD1 is a possible D gene (5 bases). The V end lost 0 bases, the J end lost 0 bases, and 14 bases lay between the germline ends. CDR1 and CDR2 (germline): MNHNS, SASEGT. The CDR3 contains 18 residues. DNA for the CDR3: TGTGCCAGCAGTGAAGCTATTACAGGTTTTGCAACTAATGAAAAACTGTTTTTT. This codes for CASSEAITGFATNEKLFF.

The chain joins TRBV4-1 to TRBJ2-3; TRBD1 matches 10 bases. Per germline, CDR1 MGHRA and CDR2 YSYEKL. V was clipped by 2 bases and J by 4 bases; unmatched bases: 9. The CDR3 length is 17 residues. The CDR3 region is CASSQIPGQGLSDTQYF. The CDR3 DNA is TGCGCCAGCAGCCAAATACCGGGACAGGGGTTATCAGATACGCAGTATTTT.

V gene TRBV9 combines with J gene TRBJ2-3; a possible D gene is TRBD2 (5 bases). The ends were cut back, 7 bases at V and 2 bases at J, with 11 bases in the middle. Germline V gene lookup returns CDR1 SGDLS and CDR2 YYNGEE. This CDR3 has 13 amino acids. The CDR3 nucleotides are TGTGCCAGCTCGGGGAAGAACACAGATACGCAGTATTTT. Translating gives CASSGKNTDTQYF.

The table lists this clone with a few counts. The CDR3 bases are TGTGCCAGCAGCCAAGATGGTGGGACAGGCTCCTACGAGCAGTACTTC. It is translated as CASSQDGGTGSYEQYF. This rearrangement joins TRBV4-2 to TRBJ2-7, with 8 bases matching TRBD1. Germline CDR1 is LGHNA and CDR2 is YNFKEQ. The CDR3 is made up of 16 amino acids. Losses at the gene ends were 0 bases for V and 0 bases for J; bases not matched to a gene: 4.

The J gene is TRBJ1-4, the V gene TRBV2; 7 positions agree with TRBD1. The CDR3 is 15 amino acids. J was trimmed by 7 bases and V by 0 bases; bases with no gene match: 5. CDR1 and CDR2 (germline): SNHLY, FYNNEI. The CDR3 loop reads CASSEAQGNVEKLFF. For the CDR3, the DNA is TGTGCCAGCAGTGAAGCACAGGGGAACGTTGAAAAACTGTTTTTT. Filled out from reference TRBV2 and TRBJ1-4, the complete variable domain reads EPEVTQTPSHQVTQMGQEVILRCVPISNHLYFYWYRQILGQKVEFLVSFYNNEISEKSEIFDDQFSVERPDGSNFTLKIRSTKLEDSAMYFCASSEAQGNVEKLFFGSGTQLSVL.

The chain is built from TRBV18 and TRBJ2-5; 7 bases are shared with TRBD1. This CDR3 spans 16 amino acids. The ends lost 3 bases at V and 3 bases at J; junction bases unmatched: 10. Germline V gives CDR1 KGHSH, CDR2 LQKENI. As DNA, the CDR3 is TGTGCCAGCTCACCCCGACAGGGTCGGGGCGAAGAGACCCAGTACTTC. This translates into CASSPRQGRGEETQYF.

V gene TRBV7-6 combines with J gene TRBJ1-2, with D unclear. The CDR3 runs to 12 residues. Germline CDR1 SGHVS, CDR2 FNYEAQ. The V and J ends lost 4 bases and 8 bases respectively, with 11 bases between them. Here the CDR3 reads CASSSFSGGYTF. As DNA, the CDR3 is TGTGCCAGCAGCTCCTTCAGTGGCGGCTACACCTTC. The full variable domain, completed using reference TRBV7-6 and TRBJ1-2, is GAGVSQSPRYKVTKRGQDVALRCDPISGHVSLYWYRQALGQGPEFLTYFNYEAQQDKSGLPNDRFSAERPEGSISTLTIQRTEQRDSAMYRCASSSFSGGYTFGSGTRLTVV.

This clone was counted only a few times. The chain uses TRBV14 and TRBJ2-7; D gene uncertain. The V and J ends lost 0 bases and 1 base respectively, with 13 bases between them. Germline V lookup: CDR1 SGHDN, CDR2 FVKESK. The CDR3 is made up of 16 amino acids. CDR3 DNA sequence: TGTGCCAGCAGCCAAGATACCCTAACGGGTTCCTACGAGCAGTACTTC. Residues: CASSQDTLTGSYEQYF.

This chain connects TRBV29-1 to TRBJ2-7; D is perhaps TRBD2 (6 bases). Trimming took off 4 bases at V and 5 bases at J, with 15 bases between the two ends. The CDR3 is made up of 13 amino acids. Germline assignment: CDR1 SQVTM and CDR2 ANQGSEA. The CDR3 bases are TGCAGCGTTGTGGAGGGGAATGCAGACGAGCAGTACTTC. Its translation is CSVVEGNADEQYF.

The V gene is TRBV14, the J gene TRBJ2-1, with 8 bases matching TRBD2. The CDR3 has 15 residues. Germline CDR1 and CDR2: SGHDN and FVKESK. The ends lost 4 bases at V and 8 bases at J; junction bases unmatched: 10. The DNA of the CDR3 is TGTGCCAGCAGCCTCCGGGGGGGGCCATTAGATGAGCAGTTCTTC. Its translation: CASSLRGGPLDEQFF.

This chain links TRBV18 with TRBJ1-1, with 11 bases identical to TRBD1. J gave up 10 bases and V 5 bases, and 6 bases lay outside the gene matches. In germline, CDR1 is KGHSH, CDR2 LQKENI. This CDR3 spans 13 amino acids. In nucleotides, the CDR3 is TGTGCCAGCTCAGGGGGACAGGGGGACGGAGCTTTCTTT. Its translation is CASSGGQGDGAFF.

This clone has only a few counts. V is TRBV7-3 and J is TRBJ2-7, with 8 bases lining up with TRBD1. The germline V gene has CDR1 SGHTA and CDR2 FQGTGA. V was clipped by 4 bases and J by 5 bases; unmatched bases: 4. This CDR3 is 13 amino acids long. CDR3 DNA sequence: TGTGCCAGCAGCTCCGGGACAGGCAACGAGCAGTACTTC. It specifies CASSSGTGNEQYF.

The chain couples TRBV4-1 to TRBJ2-5, with 7 bases lining up with TRBD1. TRBJ2-7 explains the end of the DNA better; the J call may be wrong. CDR3 size: 16 residues. Germline-derived CDR1 and CDR2 are MGHRA and YSYEKL. This chain's CDR3 is CASSSSWTGLPYEQYF. Here the CDR3 DNA reads TGCGCCAGCAGCTCTAGCTGGACAGGATTACCCTACGAGCAGTACTTC.

The table lists this clone with a few counts. The chain couples TRBV7-3 to TRBJ2-3; TRBD2 matches at 10 bases. The CDR3 totals 17 residues. Germline values: CDR1 SGHTA, CDR2 FQGTGA. V trimming: 5 bases; J trimming: 6 bases; junction bases outside the gene matches: 14. The chain's CDR3 is CASSPGGSGRSRDTQYF. For the CDR3, the DNA is TGTGCCAGCAGCCCCGGTGGTAGCGGGAGGAGCCGGGATACGCAGTATTTT.